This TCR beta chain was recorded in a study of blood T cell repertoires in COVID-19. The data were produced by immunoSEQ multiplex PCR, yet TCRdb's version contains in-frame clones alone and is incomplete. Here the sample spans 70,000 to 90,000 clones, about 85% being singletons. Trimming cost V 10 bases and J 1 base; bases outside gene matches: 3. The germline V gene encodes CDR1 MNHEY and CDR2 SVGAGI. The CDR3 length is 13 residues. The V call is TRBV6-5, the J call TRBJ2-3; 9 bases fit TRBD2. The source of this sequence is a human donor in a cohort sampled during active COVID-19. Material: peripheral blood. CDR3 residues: CATQREGTDTQYF. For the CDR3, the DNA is TGTGCCACCCAGCGGGAGGGCACAGATACGCAGTATTTT.